A single sample gave rise to the 27 T cell receptor beta chains below, sequenced in a study of T cell responses to AZD1222 COVID-19 vaccine. Sequencing used immunoSEQ multiplex PCR; TCRdb keeps in-frame clones, though not all of them. The sample includes about 150,000 clones, almost 85% of them seen just once. The sequenced sample was peripheral blood, obtained 28 days after the second dose of the MenACWY control vaccine. The receptor source for this set is an adult who received the MenACWY meningococcal vaccine as a control.

J is TRBJ1-5 and V is TRBV19; TRBD1 is a possible D gene (6 bases). CDR1 and CDR2 from the germline V gene are LNHDA and SQIVND (reference sequence). Trimming left V 6 bases short and J 4 bases short, with 13 bases between. The CDR3 is 14 residues long. In DNA, the CDR3 is TGTGCCAGTAGATCCCCAACAGGGAATCAGCCCCAGCATTTT. This sequence encodes CASRSPTGNQPQHF. The variable domain in full, completed from reference TRBV19 and TRBJ1-5, reads DGGITQSPKYLFRKEGQNVTLSCEQNLNHDAMYWYRQDPGQGLRLIYYSQIVNDFQKGDIAEGYSVSREKKESFPLTVTSAQKNPTAFYLCASRSPTGNQPQHFGDGTRLSIL.

CDR3 sequence (DNA): TGCGCCAGCAGCCTGCGGGAGGATCCCCACGAGCAGTACTTC. It codes for CASSLREDPHEQYF. V usage is TRBV5-1 and J usage is TRBJ2-7; 8 nucleotides match TRBD2. The CDR3 is 14 residues long. Looked up from germline, CDR1 is SGHRS and CDR2 is YFSETQ. The J segment lost 5 bases and the V segment lost 4 bases, leaving 8 bases of the junction unmatched. Based on the CDR3 plus reference TRBV5-1 and TRBJ2-7, the full variable domain is KAGVTQTPRYLIKTRGQQVTLSCSPISGHRSVSWYQQTPGQGLQFLFEYFSETQRNKGNFPGRFSGRQFSNSRSEMNVSTLELGDSALYLCASSLREDPHEQYFGPGTRLTVT.

This clone was counted between two and nine times. The rearrangement uses TRBV2 and TRBJ1-4, with 7 nucleotides matching TRBD1. V lost 6 bases and J lost 7; bases outside the gene matches: 11. CDR1 SNHLY and CDR2 FYNNEI come from the germline V gene. The CDR3 has 15 residues. CDR3 sequence (DNA): TGTGCCAGCAGGAAGGGGGACAGATGGGGTGAAAAACTGTTTTTT. It translates to CASRKGDRWGEKLFF.

The chain couples TRBV3-1 (or the pseudogene TRBV3-2) to TRBJ2-4; weak D call: TRBD2 (6 bases). Trimming cost V 4 bases and J 2 bases, with 15 bases left between them. The CDR3 runs to 16 residues. CDR1 and CDR2 (germline): LGHDT, YNNKEL (reference sequence). The CDR3, as DNA: TGTGCCAGCAGCCCGGCTTGGGGAGGCACCAAAAACATTCAGTACTTC. It translates to CASSPAWGGTKNIQYF.

The chain carries TRBV5-1 and TRBJ2-1; 7 bases match TRBD2. Germline V gene lookup returns CDR1 SGHRS and CDR2 YFSETQ. This CDR3 comprises 18 residues. J gave up 9 bases and V 0 bases, and 18 bases lay outside the gene matches. In DNA form, the CDR3 reads TGCGCCAGCAGCTTGGGTTCTGGGGGAGGGTTCTTTTTCGGTGAGCAGTTCTTC. It translates to CASSLGSGGGFFFGEQFF.

The chain links TRBV7-8 to TRBJ1-4; 7 bases fit TRBD1. This CDR3 has 14 residues. Germline assignment: CDR1 SGHVS and CDR2 FQNEAQ. J gave up 1 base and V 5 bases, and 1 base lay outside the gene matches. CDR3 DNA sequence: TGTGCCAGCAGCCGGGACAGAACTAATGAAAAACTGTTTTTT. It translates to CASSRDRTNEKLFF.

The chain recombines TRBV4-3 with TRBJ1-6; TRBD1 is a possible D gene (5 bases). This CDR3 has 15 amino acids. Germline values: CDR1 LGHNA, CDR2 YSLEER. V was trimmed by 4 bases and J by 9 bases, leaving 16 bases between them. In DNA form, the CDR3 reads TGCGCCAGCAGCCTCGCCGGGGGAGGAGGTTCACCCCTCCACTTT. Its translation is CASSLAGGGGSPLHF.

As for this clone: Other DNA variants within this sample encode the same CDR3. V is TRBV24-1 and J is TRBJ1-1; no clear D. Trimming took 9 bases from V and 0 from J, leaving 10 bases between them. The germline V gene has CDR1 KGHDR and CDR2 SFDVKD. This CDR3 is 13 amino acids long. CDR3 protein: CATSTSMNTEAFF. The CDR3 DNA reads TGTGCCACCTCCACCTCCATGAACACTGAAGCTTTCTTT.

In its sample, this clone was seen a few times. The rearrangement uses TRBV21-1 and TRBJ2-7; the table's TRBD1 call for D was not verified on the DNA. TRBV21-1 is a documented pseudogene. This CDR3 spans 18 amino acids. CDR3 sequence reads: CASSKGNRDILSSYEQYV. CDR3 bases: TGTGCCAGCAGCAAAGGCAACAGGGACATCCTGAGCTCCTACGAGCAGTACGTC.

The chain couples TRBV27 to TRBJ2-3; 13 positions match TRBD2. The germline CDR1 and CDR2 sequences are MNHEY and SMNVEV (reference sequence). The CDR3 is 20 residues long. V lost 6 bases and J lost 0; bases outside the gene matches: 15. CDR3 coding DNA: TGTGCCAGCAGCCGGACTAGCGGGGGCCTAATCCGTTTAAGCACAGATACGCAGTATTTT. Its protein is CASSRTSGGLIRLSTDTQYF.

The V gene is TRBV19, the J gene TRBJ1-2; 9 bases are a match to TRBD1. Germline V gives CDR1 LNHDA, CDR2 SQIVND (reference sequence). The junction had 8 bases not matched to a gene; V was cut back by 1 base and J by 5 bases. CDR3 size: 16 residues. The CDR3 DNA sequence: TGTGCCAGTAGTATAGTCGGGGGACAGGGACCTTATGGCTACACCTTC. Amino acids: CASSIVGGQGPYGYTF.

The chain combines TRBV5-1 with TRBJ1-3; no definite D call. The CDR3 loop spans 15 amino acids. V lost 4 bases to trimming and J lost 8 bases, with 19 bases between them. The germline V gene encodes CDR1 SGHRS and CDR2 YFSETQ. In DNA form, the CDR3 reads TGCGCCAGCAGCCCCTGGGCGCCGGGTCGCGACACCATATATTTT. Encoded protein: CASSPWAPGRDTIYF.

CDR3 sequence: CASSPPGTGHSPLHF. CDR3 sequence (DNA): TGTGCCAGCAGTCCTCCCGGGACAGGGCATTCACCCCTCCACTTT. The J gene is TRBJ1-6, the V gene TRBV28; 9 bases line up with TRBD1. Germline V gene sequence: CDR1 MDHEN, CDR2 SYDVKM. Trimming took 5 bases from V and 8 from J; bases not matched to a gene: 7. The CDR3 is 15 residues long. The whole variable domain, remainder taken from reference TRBV28 and TRBJ1-6, is DVKVTQSSRYLVKRTGEKVFLECVQDMDHENMFWYRQDPGLGLRLIYFSYDVKMKEKGDIPEGYSVSREKKERFSLILESASTNQTSMYLCASSPPGTGHSPLHFGNGTRLTVT.

This sequence joins TRBV5-4 and TRBJ2-7; D perhaps matches TRBD2 (5 bases). Between the trimmed V and J ends, which lost 0 bases and 4 bases, there was a span of 11 bases. The CDR3 sequence is 14 residues long. Per the germline V gene, CDR1 is SGHNT and CDR2 is YYREEE (reference sequence). The DNA for the CDR3 is TGTGCCAGCAGCTTGGGAGGGCCCCAATACGAGCAGTACTTC. Encoded protein: CASSLGGPQYEQYF.

This chain connects TRBV7-2 to TRBJ2-7; the match to TRBD2 covers 11 bases. Germline V CDR1 and CDR2: SGHTA, FQGNSA. The CDR3 is 19 residues long. V lost 1 base to trimming and J lost 5 bases; unmatched junction nucleotides: 16. In DNA, the CDR3 is TGTGCCAGCAGCTTAGATGGGGGTAGCGGGAGGGCCAATACCGACGAGCAGTACTTC. It specifies CASSLDGGSGRANTDEQYF.

The V call is TRBV11-3, the J call TRBJ1-1, with 12 bases fitting TRBD1. V lost 4 bases, J lost 11 bases, and 5 bases stayed unmatched. Looked up from germline, CDR1 is SGHNT and CDR2 is YENEEA. The CDR3 extends over 13 amino acids. The CDR3 DNA reads as TGTGCCAGCAGCTGGGACAGGGGGCTTCAGGCTTTCTTT. It is translated as CASSWDRGLQAFF.

This chain joins TRBV19 and TRBJ1-5, with D uncertain. The V and J ends lost 1 base and 4 bases respectively, with 11 bases between them. The CDR3 is 15 residues long. Germline lookup yields CDR1 LNHDA and CDR2 SQIVND (reference sequence). CDR3 residues: CASSIVRGRNQPQHF. Written as DNA, the CDR3 is TGTGCCAGTAGTATAGTTCGCGGCAGAAATCAGCCCCAGCATTTT.

The rearrangement joins TRBV5-1 to TRBJ2-2; TRBD2 aligns across 15 bases. The CDR3 is 18 amino acids. CDR1 and CDR2 from the germline V gene are SGHRS and YFSETQ. Trimming at V came to 4 bases and at J to 1 base, leaving 5 bases not matched to a gene. Here the CDR3 reads CASSPGLAGGKNTGELFF. For the CDR3, the DNA is TGCGCCAGCAGCCCGGGACTAGCGGGAGGAAAGAACACCGGGGAGCTGTTTTTT.

The rearrangement uses TRBV11-1 and TRBJ2-1; a weak D match, TRBD2 (6 bases). From germline, CDR1 is SGHAT and CDR2 FQDESV (reference sequence). The CDR3 sequence is 14 residues long. V was cut by 0 bases and J by 9 bases, with 12 bases left in between. The CDR3 region is CASSLAPSAREQFF. CDR3 in DNA: TGTGCCAGCAGCTTAGCCCCTAGCGCCCGTGAGCAGTTCTTC.

CDR3 DNA sequence: TGTGCCAGCAGTTCCCTCGGAGCGGGGGGGCCCTACGAGCAGTACGTC. Translation: CASSSLGAGGPYEQYV. V usage is TRBV27 and J usage is TRBJ2-7, with 10 positions matching TRBD2. Unmatched junction bases numbered 8, after V lost 4 bases and J lost 2 bases. From germline, CDR1 is MNHEY and CDR2 SMNVEV (reference sequence). The CDR3 is 16 amino acids.

This clone has just one count. The V and J genes are TRBV9 and TRBJ2-5, with D uncertain. V gave up 0 bases and J gave up 5 bases, with 5 bases separating them. The CDR3 sequence is 12 residues long. In germline, CDR1 is SGDLS, CDR2 YYNGEE. The CDR3 protein is CASSVVRETQYF. In DNA, the CDR3 is TGTGCCAGCAGCGTAGTCCGGGAGACCCAGTACTTC.

In nucleotides, the CDR3 is TGCAGCGCTGGGAGGACTAGTGGCTACGAGCAGTACTTC. It is translated as CSAGRTSGYEQYF. The gene calls are TRBV29-1 and TRBJ2-7, with 7 bases matching TRBD2. CDR3 length: 13 residues. Trimming at V came to 7 bases and at J to 3 bases, leaving 9 bases not matched to a gene. Germline loops: CDR1 SQVTM, CDR2 ANQGSEA.

The chain links TRBV6-5 to TRBJ1-2; possibly TRBD1 for D (5 bases). V was cut by 4 bases and J by 4 bases, with 16 bases left in between. Germline loops: CDR1 MNHEY, CDR2 SVGAGI. There are 15 residues in the CDR3. The CDR3 DNA sequence: TGTGCCAGCAGTTCCTATCGGGACGCCGGCTATGGCTACACCTTC. Amino acids: CASSSYRDAGYGYTF.

The chain carries TRBV12-3 or TRBV12-4 and TRBJ1-1; tentatively, D is TRBD1 (6 bases). CDR3 length equals 11 residues. Trimming took off 4 bases at V and 9 bases at J, with 9 bases between the two ends. CDR3 in DNA: TGTGCCAGCAGTTACAGGGTTAAAGCTTTCTTT. Its translation: CASSYRVKAFF.

V usage is TRBV5-4 and J usage is TRBJ1-2, with D maybe TRBD1 (5 bases). This CDR3 comprises 14 residues. Germline loops: CDR1 SGHNT, CDR2 YYREEE (reference sequence). V was trimmed by 0 bases and J by 7 bases, leaving 13 bases between them. The CDR3 is CASSLVGAQRGYTF. The CDR3 coding sequence is TGTGCCAGCAGCTTGGTAGGGGCCCAGCGTGGCTACACCTTC.

In nucleotides, the CDR3 is TGTGCCACCAGTGACCCCAAGACAGGGGGCGCGGGTGGACTCTATGGCTACACCTTC. Translated: CATSDPKTGGAGGLYGYTF. V is TRBV24-1 and J is TRBJ1-2; TRBD1 aligns across 10 bases. Looked up from germline, CDR1 is KGHDR and CDR2 is SFDVKD. V dropped 4 bases and J dropped 4; count of bases not matched to a gene: 17. The length of the CDR3 is 19 residues.

V is TRBV28 and J is TRBJ1-5, with D perhaps TRBD1 (5 bases). Germline CDR1 and CDR2: MDHEN and SYDVKM. Deletions cut 7 bases from V and 6 bases from J, with 13 bases between. This CDR3 has 13 amino acids. CDR3 protein: CASTTARGQPQHF. The CDR3 bases are TGTGCCAGCACTACTGCGAGGGGTCAGCCCCAGCATTTT.